This T cell receptor beta chain was observed in a study of tumor and adjacent non-tumor tissue in lung cancer. Study summary: Stage I to III disease affected some 11 men and a handful of women aged about 31 to 85.

Whole-study results and caveats: Significantly higher TCR diversity was found in tumor than normal lung.

The library came from three nested PCR rounds adapted from ARM-PCR protocols. MiXCR, run by TCRdb on the multiplex PCR reads, gives a single entry per CDR3 protein. The top ten hold about 9.2% of the sample, which has 75,000 to 95,000 distinct CDR3 sequences, roughly 72% seen once. This CDR3 has 17 amino acids. Looked up from germline, CDR1 is SGHAT and CDR2 is FQNNGV. The template was RNA from unsorted bulk tissue. Newly diagnosed lung cancer patients had thoracic surgery in China, August–November 2014, without prior chemotherapy. This clonotype is a singleton in its sample. No antigen is known for it. The junction does not match germline at one end; this may be a read error.

This sequence was found in a woman aged 35 to 49 with non-small cell lung cancer. The chain has TRBV11-2 and TRBJ2-7, with D perhaps TRBD2 (5 bases). The material sequenced was lung tumor tissue. The chain's CDR3 is CTSSLRASAVSSYEEYF. The CDR3 DNA is TGTACCAGCAGCTTACGGGCCTCAGCGGTCAGCTCCTACGAGGAGTATTTC.